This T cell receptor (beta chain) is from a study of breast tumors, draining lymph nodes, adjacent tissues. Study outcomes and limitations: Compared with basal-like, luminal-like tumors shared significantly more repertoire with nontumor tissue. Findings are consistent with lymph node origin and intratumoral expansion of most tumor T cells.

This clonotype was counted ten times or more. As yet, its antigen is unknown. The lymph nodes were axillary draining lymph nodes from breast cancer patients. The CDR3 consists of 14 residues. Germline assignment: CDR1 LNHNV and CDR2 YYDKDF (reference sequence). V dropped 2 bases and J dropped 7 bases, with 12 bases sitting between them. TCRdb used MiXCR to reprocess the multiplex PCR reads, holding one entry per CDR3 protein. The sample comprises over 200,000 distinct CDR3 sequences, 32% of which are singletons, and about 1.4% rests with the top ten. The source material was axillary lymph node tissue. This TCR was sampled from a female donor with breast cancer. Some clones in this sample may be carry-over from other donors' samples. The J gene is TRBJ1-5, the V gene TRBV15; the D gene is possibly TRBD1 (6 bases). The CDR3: CATSRNRDGQPQHF. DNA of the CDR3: TGTGCCACCAGCAGAAACAGGGATGGGCAGCCCCAGCATTTT.